Ten or more counts support the clone carrying this T cell receptor beta chain. TCRdb re-analysed the 5' RACE reads in MiXCR, keeping a single row per CDR3 protein. The sample includes under 70,000 distinct CDR3 sequences, 19% seen only once; the top ten take about 1.5%. This record belongs to a study of HIV-infected patients and healthy controls. V shed 8 bases and J 9 bases; nucleotides not matched to a gene: 9. The germline CDR1 and CDR2 sequences are LGHDT and YNNKEL (reference sequence). The CDR3 length is 13 residues. The receptor's source is a human donor in good health. The sample was CD4+ T cells from blood. The rearrangement uses TRBV3-1 and TRBJ2-1; 8 positions match TRBD2. The CDR3 loop is CASGPGLASEQFF. In nucleotides, the CDR3 is TGTGCCAGCGGGCCAGGACTAGCCAGTGAGCAGTTCTTC.